The 12 T cell receptor beta chains reported below all come from one sample, sequenced in a study of blood T cell repertoires in COVID-19. Sequencing used immunoSEQ multiplex PCR; TCRdb keeps in-frame clones, though not all of them. The sample has under 250,000 clones, approximately 84% seen once. Sequencing used peripheral blood. The receptors were sampled from an older woman with acute or convalescent COVID-19.

The chain joins TRBV28 to TRBJ2-1; TRBD2 is a possible D gene (6 bases). Trimming shortened V by 2 bases and J by 0 bases, and 14 bases separated the two germline ends. CDR1 MDHEN and CDR2 SYDVKM come from the germline V gene. The CDR3 is 17 amino acids. DNA of the CDR3: TGTGCCAGCAGTTTAAGCGGAGGGCCAATCTCCTACAATGAGCAGTTCTTC. This translates into CASSLSGGPISYNEQFF. The full variable domain, with the rest looked up from reference TRBV28 and TRBJ2-1, is DVKVTQSSRYLVKRTGEKVFLECVQDMDHENMFWYRQDPGLGLRLIYFSYDVKMKEKGDIPEGYSVSREKKERFSLILESASTNQTSMYLCASSLSGGPISYNEQFFGPGTRLTVL.

The V call is TRBV28, the J call TRBJ2-7, with TRBD1 matching over 7 bases. CDR3 length: 12 amino acids. With V trimmed by 8 bases and J by 7 bases, 8 bases remained unmatched. CDR1 is MDHEN and CDR2 is SYDVKM in the germline V gene. Here the CDR3 DNA reads TGTGCCAGCCGGTTAAGGGGGCTAGAGCAGTACTTC. It specifies CASRLRGLEQYF.

V is TRBV6-1 and J is TRBJ1-6, with D possibly matching TRBD1 (6 bases). This CDR3 comprises 19 residues. Per the germline V gene, CDR1 is MNHNS and CDR2 is SASEGT. The ends were cut back, 3 bases at V and 5 bases at J, with 23 bases in the middle. For the CDR3, the DNA is TGTGCCAGCAGTGAGAATATGGTCGCAGGGGCCCCGAATAATTCACCCCTCCACTTT. As protein: CASSENMVAGAPNNSPLHF.

CDR3 protein: CASSTYRGAYEQYF. As DNA, the CDR3 is TGTGCCAGCAGTACATACAGGGGGGCCTACGAGCAGTACTTC. This chain joins TRBV6-6 and TRBJ2-7, with 8 positions matching TRBD1. Trimming cost V 5 bases and J 2 bases; bases outside gene matches: 5. From germline, CDR1 is MNHNY and CDR2 SVGAGI (reference sequence). The CDR3 sequence is 14 residues long.

There are a few counts of this clone. The genes are TRBV6-2 or TRBV6-3 and TRBJ1-6; D unclear. The CDR3 has 15 amino acids. CDR1 and CDR2 (germline): MNHEY, SVGEGT. V dropped 6 bases and J dropped 10 bases, with 19 bases sitting between them. The CDR3 is CASSEGSSRGSPLHF. In nucleotides, the CDR3 is TGTGCCAGCAGCGAAGGAAGTTCCAGAGGCTCACCCCTCCACTTT.

The rearrangement links TRBV7-6 to TRBJ2-1; 7 nucleotides align to TRBD2. With V trimmed by 4 bases and J by 0 bases, 9 bases remained unmatched. Germline V gives CDR1 SGHVS, CDR2 FNYEAQ. This CDR3 has 17 amino acids. The CDR3 nucleotides are TGTGCCAGCAGCTCCCTAGCGGAAAGGAGCTCCTACAATGAGCAGTTCTTC. Its protein product is CASSSLAERSSYNEQFF. Variable domain in full (rest from reference TRBV7-6 and TRBJ2-1): GAGVSQSPRYKVTKRGQDVALRCDPISGHVSLYWYRQALGQGPEFLTYFNYEAQQDKSGLPNDRFSAERPEGSISTLTIQRTEQRDSAMYRCASSSLAERSSYNEQFFGPGTRLTVL.

The rearrangement joins TRBV19 to TRBJ2-5; 10 bases are a match to TRBD1. The length of the CDR3 is 19 residues. V shed 5 bases, J shed 1 base, and the junction held 16 bases outside the gene matches. Germline V gene sequence: CDR1 LNHDA, CDR2 SQIVND (reference sequence). The CDR3 spells CASSGTGAPFRTLQETQYF. The CDR3 DNA sequence: TGTGCCAGTAGTGGGACAGGGGCCCCTTTCCGAACCCTCCAAGAGACCCAGTACTTC.

The chain couples TRBV12-5 to TRBJ2-1; D is undetermined. V was clipped by 0 bases and J by 11 bases, with 11 bases between them. This CDR3 has 13 residues. Germline-derived CDR1 and CDR2 are LGHNT and FRNRAP. The CDR3 DNA reads as TGTGCTAGTGGTTTGGTCCAAGAGATCAAGCAGTTCTTC. It codes for CASGLVQEIKQFF. The full variable domain, rest sourced from reference TRBV12-5 and TRBJ2-1, is DARVTQTPRHKVTEMGQEVTMRCQPILGHNTVFWYRQTMMQGLELLAYFRNRAPLDDSGMPKDRFSAEMPDATLATLKIQPSEPRDSAVYFCASGLVQEIKQFFGPGTRLTVL.

Concerning this clone itself: A junction end diverges from the germline sequence, so it may reflect a read error. J is TRBJ1-4 and V is TRBV28, with a tentative D call TRBD1 (6 bases). CDR3 length: 15 residues. Germline-derived CDR1 and CDR2 are MDHEN and SYDVKM. DNA for the CDR3: TGTGCCACCAGTCGGGGGGCTACAACTAATGAAAAACTGTTTTTT. Its translation is CATSRGATTNEKLFF. The complete variable domain, with remaining parts taken from reference TRBV28 and TRBJ1-4, reads DVKVTQSSRYLVKRTGEKVFLECVQDMDHENMFWYRQDPGLGLRLIYFSYDVKMKEKGDIPEGYSVSREKKERFSLILESASTNQTSMYLCATSRGATTNEKLFFGSGTQLSVL.

The chain is built from TRBV3-1 (or the pseudogene TRBV3-2) and TRBJ1-6; no clear D. Germline CDR1 reads LGHDT; CDR2 reads YNNKEL (reference sequence). CDR3 length: 11 residues. Trimming pared 1 base from V and 13 bases from J, leaving 5 bases between. Here the CDR3 DNA reads TGTGCCAGCAGCCAAGGGCCGCCCCTCCACTTT. Its protein product is CASSQGPPLHF.

V is TRBV9 and J is TRBJ1-2, with 8 bases identical to TRBD1. The ends lost 4 bases at V and 6 bases at J; junction bases unmatched: 14. Germline V gene data show CDR1 as SGDLS and CDR2 as YYNGEE. The CDR3 has 16 amino acids. DNA of the CDR3: TGTGCCAGCAGCCTATCTGGAACAGGGGGTTTACATGGCTACACCTTC. Its translation: CASSLSGTGGLHGYTF.

This chain joins TRBV3-1 (or the pseudogene TRBV3-2) and TRBJ1-3; D might be TRBD1 (6 bases). Germline loops: CDR1 LGHDT, CDR2 YNNKEL (reference sequence). The V and J ends lost 1 base and 0 bases respectively, with 10 bases between them. This CDR3 is 16 amino acids long. In DNA, the CDR3 is TGTGCCAGCAGCCAAGGGGGGGGCCTCTCTGGAAACACCATATATTTT. It codes for CASSQGGGLSGNTIYF.